Listed below are T cell receptor beta chains from one sample, sequenced in a study of tissue T cells after allogeneic stem cell transplantation. Sequenced by immunoSEQ multiplex PCR; TCRdb stores in-frame clones only, minus some. The sample consists of 25,000 or so clones, less than 95% of them appearing once. Sequencing used blood, obtained before transplantation. The receptors come from a male donor aged 60 or over who later had graft-versus-host disease after an allogeneic stem cell transplant. Both conserved end residues are part of each CDR3. D genes are given only for firm matches. Clone size, where shown, is once, few, many, or a class for clones that have expanded.

TGTGCCAGCAGCGACCCTAGTGGGCTCTACGAGCAGTACTTC | CASSDPSGLYEQYF | NA | NA | 14 | TRBJ2-7 | TRBV6-2/TRBV6-3
TGTGCCAGCAGCTTGAAGCGACTACTCCCTGGGAATGAGCAGTTCTTC | CASSLKRLLPGNEQFF | NA | NA | 16 | TRBJ2-1 | TRBV5-4
TGTGCCAGTAGTTGGGCCAGGCTGAACACCGGGGAGCTGTTTTTT | CASSWARLNTGELFF | NA | NA | 15 | TRBJ2-2 | TRBV19
TGTGCCAGCAGCTTGGCGGGGGCTAGCTCCTACGAGCAGTACTTC | CASSLAGASSYEQYF | NA | NA | 15 | TRBJ2-7 | TRBV5-5
TGTGCCAGCAGTTTGGGCGTGGCAACTGAAGCTTTCTTT | CASSLGVATEAFF | NA | NA | 13 | TRBJ1-1 | TRBV12-3/TRBV12-4
TGCGCCAGCAGCCCGTCGGGCGGATACGAGCAGTACTTC | CASSPSGGYEQYF | NA | once | 13 | TRBJ2-7 | TRBV5-1
TGTGCCAGCAGTGAAACGACAGGGGCTAGAGAAGCTTTCTTT | CASSETTGAREAFF | TRBD1 | NA | 14 | TRBJ1-1 | TRBV6-1
TGTGCCAGCTCACCAAGTTCACTAGCGGCGCAAGAGACCCAGTACTTC | CASSPSSLAAQETQYF | TRBD2 | NA | 16 | TRBJ2-5 | TRBV18
TGTGCCAGCAGTTTAACACGGACAGATACGCAGTATTTT | CASSLTRTDTQYF | NA | NA | 13 | TRBJ2-3 | TRBV27
TGTGCCAGCTCACACTCCTTCAGCGGGAGGGCCGGGGATACGCAGTATTTT | CASSHSFSGRAGDTQYF | TRBD2 | NA | 17 | TRBJ2-3 | TRBV18
TGTGCCAGCAGGCCCCCAGGGGCTCGTTCACCCCTCCACTTT | CASRPPGARSPLHF | NA | NA | 14 | TRBJ1-6 | TRBV25-1
TGCGCCAGCAGCTTGGAGAGGGCGGCGGGAGAGCAGTACTTC | CASSLERAAGEQYF | NA | NA | 14 | TRBJ2-7 | TRBV5-1
TGTGCCAGCTCACCGGGAGGGTGGGAGACCCAGTACTTC | CASSPGGWETQYF | TRBD2 | NA | 13 | TRBJ2-5 | TRBV18
TGTGCTAGTGGTGCAGAAGCTTTCTTT | CASGAEAFF | NA | NA | 9 | TRBJ1-1 | TRBV12-5
TGTGCCACCAGTATCGGCCCAGATACGCAGTATTTT | CATSIGPDTQYF | NA | NA | 12 | TRBJ2-3 | TRBV24-1
TGCGCCAGCAGCTCGAGACAGGGCGCAAACTATGGCTACACCTTC | CASSSRQGANYGYTF | TRBD1 | NA | 15 | TRBJ1-2 | TRBV5-1
TGTGCCAGCAGCTTGGGGCTAGCGGGGAATACGCAGTATTTT | CASSLGLAGNTQYF | TRBD2 | few | 14 | TRBJ2-3 | TRBV7-2
TGTGCCATCGGCGCTAGCGACTTTTACGAGCAGTACTTC | CAIGASDFYEQYF | NA | NA | 13 | TRBJ2-7 | TRBV10-3
TGTGCCATCAGTGACCGTCAGGAGCCCCAGCATTTT | CAISDRQEPQHF | NA | NA | 12 | TRBJ1-5 | TRBV10-3
TGCGCCAGCAGCTTGGTACAGGGAGACACTGAAGCTTTCTTT | CASSLVQGDTEAFF | NA | NA | 14 | TRBJ1-1 | TRBV5-1
TGTGCCAGCAGCTTGGGGGTCCCCTCTCGCCCCCAGCATTTT | CASSLGVPSRPQHF | NA | NA | 14 | TRBJ1-5 | TRBV5-8
TGTGCCAGCAGCTTGGGTGTGCATGAGGAGACCCAGTACTTC | CASSLGVHEETQYF | NA | once | 14 | TRBJ2-5 | TRBV5-4
TGCGCCAGCAGCTTGCCAGGGTTAGATACGCAGTATTTT | CASSLPGLDTQYF | NA | NA | 13 | TRBJ2-3 | TRBV5-1
TGTGCCACCAGCAGAGACGATGTTGGGTCCTACGAGCAGTACTTC | CATSRDDVGSYEQYF | NA | NA | 15 | TRBJ2-7 | TRBV15
TGTGCCAGCAGTCGGGACAGTAGCACAGATACGCAGTATTTT | CASSRDSSTDTQYF | TRBD1 | NA | 14 | TRBJ2-3 | TRBV28
TGTGCCAGCAGCCCTCGTGGGACAGGGGGCGCGGGTGAGACCCAGTACTTC | CASSPRGTGGAGETQYF | TRBD1 | NA | 17 | TRBJ2-5 | TRBV5-4
TGTGCCAGCAGCCCGCGGGGAGGGCGCTCCTACGAGCAGTACTTC | CASSPRGGRSYEQYF | TRBD2 | NA | 15 | TRBJ2-7 | TRBV7-8
TGTGCCAGCAGCCCATTGACAGGGATGGAGCAGTACTTC | CASSPLTGMEQYF | TRBD1 | once | 13 | TRBJ2-7 | TRBV5-4
TGCGCCAGCAGTGAGATTCCTCTCTACAATGAGCAGTTCTTC | CASSEIPLYNEQFF | NA | NA | 14 | TRBJ2-1 | TRBV10-2
TGCGCCAGCAGCTTGGAAGGCGGGGGGGCGGTCAATGAGCAGTTCTTC | CASSLEGGGAVNEQFF | TRBD2 | NA | 16 | TRBJ2-1 | TRBV5-1
TGCGCCAGCAGCTTATTAGACATGTCTTCTAGCACAGATACGCAGTATTTT | CASSLLDMSSSTDTQYF | NA | few | 17 | TRBJ2-3 | TRBV5-1
TGTGCCAGCAGCCCGGACAGGGGTACAGCTGGAAACACCATATATTTT | CASSPDRGTAGNTIYF | TRBD1 | few | 16 | TRBJ1-3 | TRBV5-8
TGTGCCAGCAGCCTTAATCAGGTGGCCGAGCAGTACTTC | CASSLNQVAEQYF | NA | NA | 13 | TRBJ2-7 | TRBV11-3
TGTGCCAGCAGCCAGGAGGGAGCTATTTTGGGAAACACCATATATTTT | CASSQEGAILGNTIYF | NA | NA | 16 | TRBJ1-3 | TRBV7-6
TGTGCCAGCAGTTTTGACTCGGGTCCATCCTACGAGCAGTACTTC | CASSFDSGPSYEQYF | NA | NA | 15 | TRBJ2-7 | TRBV28
TGTGCCAGCAGCCCCCAAATGAGTGTACCCTCTAACTATGGCTACACCTTC | CASSPQMSVPSNYGYTF | NA | NA | 17 | TRBJ1-2 | TRBV27
TGTGCCACCAGCAGGGGGGGGAACTATGGCTACACCTTC | CATSRGGNYGYTF | NA | NA | 13 | TRBJ1-2 | TRBV15
TGCGCCAGCAGCACCGGGACACACAGGGGCACTGAAGCTTTCTTT | CASSTGTHRGTEAFF | TRBD1 | once | 15 | TRBJ1-1 | TRBV5-1
TGTGCCAGCAGCCCTCACCCCACAGGGGGCCGCACTGAAGCTTTCTTT | CASSPHPTGGRTEAFF | TRBD1 | NA | 16 | TRBJ1-1 | TRBV3-1/TRBV3-2
TGTGCCAGCACTAAACCCGTGGGGGCTATCCACGCGGAAGGAGCGCCGGGAAACACCATATATTTT | CASTKPVGAIHAEGAPGNTIYF | NA | NA | 22 | TRBJ1-3 | TRBV21-1
TGTGCCAGCAGTGGTTGGGTTCCGACAGATACGCAGTATTTT | CASSGWVPTDTQYF | NA | NA | 14 | TRBJ2-3 | TRBV28
TGCGCCAGCAGCTGGGACAGGCACGAGCAGTACTTC | CASSWDRHEQYF | TRBD1 | NA | 12 | TRBJ2-7 | TRBV5-1
TGTGCCAGCAGGGGCCCCTCGCGATCTGGAGCTTTCTTT | CASRGPSRSGAFF | NA | NA | 13 | TRBJ1-1 | TRBV7-2